This T cell receptor (beta chain) was obtained from a study of blood T cell repertoires in COVID-19. In the source study's methods: Nucleated cell counts were estimated from reference gene primer amplification. Method: immunoSEQ multiplex PCR; TCRdb's copy keeps in-frame clones and lacks some. V and J calls plus clone size are reproduced from that table; the DNA served to infer D and trimming. Among 75,000 to 90,000 clones listed, 70% to 90% were seen once. The germline V and J ends were trimmed by 5 bases and 1 base, with 14 bases remaining between them. The CDR3 totals 16 residues. Germline V gives CDR1 LNHDA, CDR2 SQIVND (reference sequence).

This TCR derives from a man aged 80 or over with active or convalescent COVID-19. The chain has TRBV19 and TRBJ2-2; possible D gene TRBD1, 6 bases. The sequenced sample consisted of peripheral blood. CDR3 bases: TGTGCCAGTAGTTCGTATCCGACAGGGAACACCGGGGAGCTGTTTTTT. This encodes CASSSYPTGNTGELFF.